Following are 25 T cell receptor beta chains from one sample sequenced in a study of graft-versus-host responses after intestinal transplantation. For these receptors, no antigen is known. Some clones are missing from TCRdb's copy, which holds only in-frame ones; the method was immunoSEQ multiplex PCR. The data hold more than 90,000 clones, with just over 90% observed a single time. The material was unstimulated CD4+ T cells sorted from spleen or lymph node cells, obtained before transplant. The receptors derive from a human donor who was the organ donor for an intestinal transplant.

The CDR3 nucleotides read TGTGCCAGCGAACGGATCGGACAGGCTCCCTACGAGCAGTACTTC. Translated: CASERIGQAPYEQYF. The chain joins TRBV6-5 to TRBJ2-7, with TRBD1 matching over 7 bases. V lost 8 bases, J lost 2 bases, and 12 bases stayed unmatched. Germline V lookup: CDR1 MNHEY, CDR2 SVGAGI. The CDR3 runs to 15 residues.

The chain combines TRBV7-9 with TRBJ2-1, with D maybe TRBD1 (6 bases). Germline CDR1 SEHNR, CDR2 FQNEAQ (reference sequence). This CDR3 comprises 14 residues. V dropped 2 bases and J dropped 8 bases, with 13 bases sitting between them. CDR3 nucleotide sequence: TGTGCCAGCAGCTTAAGGGGGACCGTGGATGAGCAGTTCTTC. It translates to CASSLRGTVDEQFF.

The chain employs TRBV5-8 and TRBJ2-3, with 10 bases matching TRBD2. Germline V gene lookup returns CDR1 SGHTS and CDR2 YDEGEE. The J segment lost 6 bases and the V segment lost 4 bases, leaving 11 bases of the junction unmatched. CDR3 length: 16 amino acids. CDR3 protein: CASSPGAGGPMDTQYF. The CDR3 bases are TGTGCCAGCAGCCCCGGAGCGGGAGGGCCTATGGATACGCAGTATTTT.

The genes are TRBV6-5 and TRBJ1-4, with D uncertain. V shed 7 bases and J shed 1 base, with 13 bases lying between them. Germline V CDR1 and CDR2: MNHEY, SVGAGI. This CDR3 contains 15 residues. The CDR3 DNA sequence: TGTGCCAGCACTGCCGGGAGTAGAACTAATGAAAAACTGTTTTTT. Translating gives CASTAGSRTNEKLFF.

The gene calls are TRBV13 and TRBJ1-2; tentative D call: TRBD1 (5 bases). Trimming took 5 bases from V and 3 from J, leaving 13 bases between them. The CDR3 contains 14 residues. Germline V gives CDR1 PRHDT, CDR2 FYEKMQ (reference sequence). In DNA, the CDR3 is TGTGCCAGCAGCCCCCGGGACCCAGACTATGGCTACACCTTC. The encoded protein is CASSPRDPDYGYTF.

The chain combines TRBV4-1 with TRBJ2-7, with TRBD2 matching over 12 bases. The ends lost 3 bases at V and 2 bases at J; junction bases unmatched: 5. This CDR3 spans 16 amino acids. Germline V lookup: CDR1 MGHRA, CDR2 YSYEKL. The CDR3 reads CASSQGRTSGTYEQYF. The CDR3 DNA follows: TGCGCCAGCAGCCAGGGCCGGACTAGCGGGACCTACGAGCAGTACTTC.

The chain recombines TRBV7-2 with TRBJ2-7; TRBD1 aligns across 8 bases. Unmatched junction bases numbered 13, after V lost 5 bases and J lost 7 bases. The germline V gene encodes CDR1 SGHTA and CDR2 FQGNSA. CDR3 size: 15 residues. In DNA form, the CDR3 reads TGTGCCAGCAGCCCCCGGACAGGGCGGATTGGAGAGCAGTACTTC. This codes for CASSPRTGRIGEQYF.

The chain combines TRBV19 with TRBJ2-7; 7 bases are a match to TRBD2. This CDR3 is built from 15 residues. Per the germline V gene, CDR1 is LNHDA and CDR2 is SQIVND (reference sequence). The trim removed 5 bases at V and 3 bases at J, leaving 10 bases unmatched. The CDR3 nucleotides are TGTGCCAGTAGTTCTCAGACTAGCCGCCTCTACGAGCAGTACTTC. As protein: CASSSQTSRLYEQYF.

This chain connects TRBV6-5 to TRBJ2-2; D call uncertain. Germline CDR1 MNHEY, CDR2 SVGAGI. The length of the CDR3 is 14 residues. V was shortened by 1 base and J by 4 bases, with 7 bases between the two germline ends. The CDR3 DNA reads as TGTGCCAGCAGTTACTGGATAGGCACCGGGGAGCTGTTTTTT. Translated, it gives CASSYWIGTGELFF.

The gene calls are TRBV21-1 and TRBJ1-2; no check of the table's D call, TRBD1, against the DNA was made. TRBV21-1 is flagged as a pseudogene. The CDR3 consists of 15 residues. For the CDR3, the DNA is TGTGCCAGCAGCAAACCTGGACAGGGCGACTATGGCTACACCTTC. It translates to CASSKPGQGDYGYTF.

CDR3 sequence (DNA): TGTGCCAGCAGTGGCCCAGGGACTAACTATGGCTACACCTTC. The encoded protein is CASSGPGTNYGYTF. The chain recombines TRBV25-1 with TRBJ1-2, with D perhaps matching TRBD1 (5 bases). Germline V gives CDR1 MGHDK, CDR2 SYGVNS. This CDR3 is built from 14 residues. Trimming left V 4 bases short and J 0 bases short, with 9 bases between.

This chain joins TRBV6-5 and TRBJ1-4; tentative D call: TRBD1 (5 bases). V was trimmed by 4 bases and J by 5 bases, leaving 8 bases between them. Germline V gives CDR1 MNHEY, CDR2 SVGAGI. CDR3 size: 13 residues. Here the CDR3 DNA reads TGTGCCAGCAGTTCCAGGGAGAATGAAAAACTGTTTTTT. Protein product: CASSSRENEKLFF.

This clone has just one count. The chain couples TRBV7-9 to TRBJ2-7; D may correspond to TRBD1 or TRBD2 (5 bases each). Trimming removed 2 bases from V and 6 bases from J, with 11 bases in between. The CDR3 sequence is 13 residues long. The V gene's germline CDR1 is SEHNR and CDR2 FQNEAQ (reference sequence). The CDR3 DNA reads as TGTGCCAGCAGCTTATTATCTGGGGGCGAGCAGTACTTC. Amino acids: CASSLLSGGEQYF.

The rearrangement joins TRBV7-2 to TRBJ2-1, with 7 bases lining up with TRBD2. Per germline, CDR1 SGHTA and CDR2 FQGNSA. This CDR3 is built from 14 residues. The trim removed 6 bases at V and 8 bases at J, leaving 10 bases unmatched. For the CDR3, the DNA is TGTGCCAGCAGATCTCTAAGGGGAGGGGATGAGCAGTTCTTC. Its translation: CASRSLRGGDEQFF.

The chain couples TRBV19 to TRBJ2-4, with 12 bases lining up with TRBD1. The V gene's germline CDR1 is LNHDA and CDR2 SQIVND (reference sequence). V lost 7 bases, J lost 7 bases, and 5 bases stayed unmatched. There are 14 residues in the CDR3. The CDR3 here is CASTPGQGANIQYF. The CDR3 bases are TGTGCCAGTACCCCGGGACAGGGGGCGAACATTCAGTACTTC.

The V and J genes are TRBV9 and TRBJ2-5, with a tentative D call TRBD2 (6 bases). The germline gives CDR1 SGDLS, CDR2 YYNGEE. Trimming pared 1 base from V and 0 bases from J, leaving 16 bases between. The CDR3 runs to 17 residues. CDR3 DNA sequence: TGTGCCAGCAGCGTAAGGGGAGGAATAACCAACCAAGAGACCCAGTACTTC. Protein: CASSVRGGITNQETQYF.

V and J are TRBV30 and TRBJ2-3; a weak D match, TRBD1 (6 bases). The CDR3 consists of 14 residues. V shed 7 bases and J shed 1 base, with 15 bases lying between them. Germline lookup yields CDR1 GTSNPN and CDR2 SVGIG (reference sequence). The CDR3 here is CASYIEGGTDTQYF. The CDR3 bases are TGTGCCTCCTACATCGAGGGGGGCACAGATACGCAGTATTTT.

The CDR3 region is CASSPGMGGAADTEAFF. CDR3 nucleotides: TGTGCCAGCTCACCAGGTATGGGGGGCGCGGCGGACACTGAAGCTTTCTTT. V is TRBV18 and J is TRBJ1-1; D might be TRBD1 (6 bases). The CDR3 runs 17 residues. V gave up 2 bases and J gave up 3 bases, with 19 bases separating them. The germline CDR1 and CDR2 sequences are KGHSH and LQKENI.

V is TRBV5-4 and J is TRBJ2-3; 9 bases are a match to TRBD1. V lost 3 bases and J lost 3; bases outside the gene matches: 5. Germline values: CDR1 SGHNT, CDR2 YYREEE (reference sequence). The CDR3 covers 15 residues. CDR3 sequence: CASSSGQGNTDTQYF. The CDR3 DNA sequence: TGTGCCAGCAGCTCGGGACAGGGTAATACAGATACGCAGTATTTT.

This chain links TRBV19 with TRBJ1-3; D not resolved. The length of the CDR3 is 14 residues. Per germline, CDR1 LNHDA and CDR2 SQIVND (reference sequence). V dropped 0 bases and J dropped 0 bases, with 3 bases sitting between them. CDR3 sequence: CASSIEGSGNTIYF. The CDR3 DNA reads TGTGCCAGTAGTATAGAAGGCTCTGGAAACACCATATATTTT.

The chain uses TRBV9 and TRBJ2-3; 12 bases agree with TRBD2. This CDR3 is built from 20 residues. Germline CDR1 is SGDLS and CDR2 is YYNGEE. After removal of 4 bases from V and 6 bases from J, the junction contained 21 bases not matched to a gene. The CDR3 spells CASSSGGWASGRAAVDTQYF. CDR3 in DNA: TGTGCCAGCAGCTCAGGGGGTTGGGCTAGCGGGAGGGCCGCGGTGGATACGCAGTATTTT. The full variable domain, rest sourced from reference TRBV9 and TRBJ2-3, is DSGVTQTPKHLITATGQRVTLRCSPRSGDLSVYWYQQSLDQGLQFLIQYYNGEERAKGNILERFSAQQFPDLHSELNLSSLELGDSALYFCASSSGGWASGRAAVDTQYFGPGTRLTVL.

This clone showed up just once. V is TRBV19 and J is TRBJ2-2; D might be TRBD2 (6 bases). The CDR3 sequence is 17 residues long. Germline CDR1 is LNHDA and CDR2 is SQIVND (reference sequence). The ends were cut back, 0 bases at V and 3 bases at J, with 14 bases in the middle. The CDR3 protein is CASSIDPGGTHTGELFF. In nucleotides, the CDR3 is TGTGCCAGTAGTATAGATCCTGGGGGGACCCACACCGGGGAGCTGTTTTTT.

J is TRBJ2-7 and V is TRBV6-1; tentatively, D is TRBD2 (5 bases). Per germline, CDR1 MNHNS and CDR2 SASEGT. The CDR3 is 12 amino acids. V lost 11 bases, J lost 3 bases, and 14 bases lay in between. This chain's CDR3 is CAARGTSYEQYF. CDR3 nucleotides: TGTGCCGCCCGCGGCACTAGCTACGAGCAGTACTTC.

As for this clone: A read error may account for a junction end that differs from germline. V is TRBV5-4 and J is TRBJ2-2; 8 bases are a match to TRBD2. This CDR3 has 13 amino acids. Per the germline V gene, CDR1 is SGHNT and CDR2 is YYREEE (reference sequence). In nucleotides, the CDR3 is TGTGCCAGTAGCGGGGTTAACACCGAGGAGCTGTTTTTT. Its translation is CASSGVNTEELFF.

V gene TRBV5-6 combines with J gene TRBJ2-1, with 13 bases identical to TRBD2. This CDR3 is 15 amino acids long. V shed 3 bases and J 7 bases; nucleotides not matched to a gene: 4. In germline, CDR1 is SGHDT, CDR2 YYEEEE. CDR3 DNA: TGTGCCAGCAGCTCACTAGCGGGAGGGCCGAATGAGCAGTTCTTC. This codes for CASSSLAGGPNEQFF. Full variable domain (outside the CDR3, taken from reference TRBV5-6 and TRBJ2-1): DAGVTQSPTHLIKTRGQQVTLRCSPKSGHDTVSWYQQALGQGPQFIFQYYEEEERQRGNFPDRFSGHQFPNYSSELNVNALLLGDSALYLCASSSLAGGPNEQFFGPGTRLTVL.